Described below is a single T cell receptor beta chain sequence and its context. This specimen comes from a study of blood T cell repertoires in COVID-19. Study background: Spain, Italy and the United States supplied samples that represented acute and convalescent COVID-19.

TCRdb keeps only in-frame clones here, not all; method: immunoSEQ multiplex PCR. The sample consists of about 55,000 clones, roughly 90% of them appearing once. The TCR originated in a man in his fifties or sixties with active COVID-19. Sequencing was performed on peripheral blood.

CDR3 sequence reads: CATRASQLSYNEQFF. The DNA of the CDR3 is TGTGCCACCAGGGCGTCACAGCTCTCCTACAATGAGCAGTTCTTC. The J gene is TRBJ2-1, the V gene TRBV24-1; unclear D gene. Germline V gene sequence: CDR1 KGHDR, CDR2 SFDVKD. The CDR3 loop spans 15 amino acids. V dropped 7 bases and J dropped 0 bases, with 12 bases sitting between them.